This TCR beta chain was retrieved from a study of cytomegalovirus exposure and HLA in healthy donors. The sample holds a few counts of this clone. Assay used: immunoSEQ multiplex PCR; TCRdb lists only in-frame clones, some missing. The sample carries 150,000 to 200,000 clones, about 88% recorded once. Sequences were obtained from PBMCs. This receptor was identified in a man aged 18 to 35 in good health and CMV-seronegative.

The CDR3 DNA sequence: TGTGCTAGTGACAACCCCAGGTTGTATTCCTACACCTTC. It encodes CASDNPRLYSYTF. The chain joins TRBV12-5 to TRBJ1-2, with D unresolved. This CDR3 contains 13 residues. V dropped 7 bases and J dropped 10 bases, with 19 bases sitting between them. Germline loops: CDR1 LGHNT, CDR2 FRNRAP. Full variable domain (missing parts from reference TRBV12-5 and TRBJ1-2): DARVTQTPRHKVTEMGQEVTMRCQPILGHNTVFWYRQTMMQGLELLAYFRNRAPLDDSGMPKDRFSAEMPDATLATLKIQPSEPRDSAVYFCASDNPRLYSYTFGSGTRLTVV.